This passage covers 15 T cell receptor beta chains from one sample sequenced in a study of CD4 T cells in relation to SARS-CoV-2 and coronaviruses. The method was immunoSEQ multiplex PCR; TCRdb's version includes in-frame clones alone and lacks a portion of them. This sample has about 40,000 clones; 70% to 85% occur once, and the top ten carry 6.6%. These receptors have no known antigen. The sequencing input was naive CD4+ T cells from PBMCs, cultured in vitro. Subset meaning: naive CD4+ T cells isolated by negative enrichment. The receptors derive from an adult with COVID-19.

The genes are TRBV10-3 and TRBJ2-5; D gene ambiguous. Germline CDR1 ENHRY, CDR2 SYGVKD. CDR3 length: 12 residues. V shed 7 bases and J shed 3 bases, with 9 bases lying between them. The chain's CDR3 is CAIMGREETQYF. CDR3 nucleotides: TGTGCCATCATGGGTCGGGAAGAGACCCAGTACTTC.

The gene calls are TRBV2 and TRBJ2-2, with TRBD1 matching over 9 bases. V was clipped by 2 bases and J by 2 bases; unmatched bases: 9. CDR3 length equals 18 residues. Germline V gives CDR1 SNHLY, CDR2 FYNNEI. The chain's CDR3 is CASSENVDRGVNTGELFF. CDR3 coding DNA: TGTGCCAGCAGTGAAAATGTGGACAGGGGTGTTAACACCGGGGAGCTGTTTTTT.

The CDR3 region has the DNA TGTGCCAGCAGTGACTCCTCTGAGAACACCGGGGAGCTGTTTTTT. Protein: CASSDSSENTGELFF. The V gene is TRBV6-4, the J gene TRBJ2-2, with D unclear. Germline V gives CDR1 MRHNA, CDR2 SNTAGT. This CDR3 is built from 15 residues. V lost 0 bases and J 1 base, leaving 6 bases between the germline ends.

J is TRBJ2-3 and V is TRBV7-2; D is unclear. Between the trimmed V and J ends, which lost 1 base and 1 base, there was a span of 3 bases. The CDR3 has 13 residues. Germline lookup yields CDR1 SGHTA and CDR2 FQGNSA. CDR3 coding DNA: TGTGCCAGCAGCTTAGGTGGCACAGATACGCAGTATTTT. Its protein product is CASSLGGTDTQYF.

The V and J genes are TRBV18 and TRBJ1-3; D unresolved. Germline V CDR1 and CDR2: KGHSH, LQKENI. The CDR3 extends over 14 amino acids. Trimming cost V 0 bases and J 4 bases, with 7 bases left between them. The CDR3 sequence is CASSPPAEGNTIYF. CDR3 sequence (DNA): TGTGCCAGCTCACCACCCGCAGAAGGAAACACCATATATTTT.

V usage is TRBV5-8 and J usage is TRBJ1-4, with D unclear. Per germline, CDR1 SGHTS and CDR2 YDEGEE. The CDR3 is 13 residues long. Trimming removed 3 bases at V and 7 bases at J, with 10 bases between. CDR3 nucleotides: TGTGCCAGCAGCTGGGGTTGGGGTGAAAAACTGTTTTTT. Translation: CASSWGWGEKLFF.

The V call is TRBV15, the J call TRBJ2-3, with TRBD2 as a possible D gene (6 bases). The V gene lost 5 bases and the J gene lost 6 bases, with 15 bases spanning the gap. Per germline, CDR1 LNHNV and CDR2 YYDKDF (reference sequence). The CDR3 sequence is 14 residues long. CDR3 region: CATSPRLVLDTQYF. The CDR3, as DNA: TGTGCCACCAGCCCTCGACTAGTTCTTGATACGCAGTATTTT.

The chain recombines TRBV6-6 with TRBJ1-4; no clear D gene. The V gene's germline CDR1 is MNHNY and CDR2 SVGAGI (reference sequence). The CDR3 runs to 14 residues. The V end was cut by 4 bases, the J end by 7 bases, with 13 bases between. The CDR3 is CASSSQGSLEKLFF. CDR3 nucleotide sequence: TGTGCCAGCAGTTCCCAAGGATCGCTTGAAAAACTGTTTTTT.

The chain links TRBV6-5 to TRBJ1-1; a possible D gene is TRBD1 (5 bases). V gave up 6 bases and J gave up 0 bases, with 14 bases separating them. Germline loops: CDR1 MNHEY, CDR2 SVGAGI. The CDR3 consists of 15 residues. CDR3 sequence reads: CASRSSWGMNTEAFF. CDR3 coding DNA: TGTGCCAGCAGATCAAGTTGGGGCATGAACACTGAAGCTTTCTTT.

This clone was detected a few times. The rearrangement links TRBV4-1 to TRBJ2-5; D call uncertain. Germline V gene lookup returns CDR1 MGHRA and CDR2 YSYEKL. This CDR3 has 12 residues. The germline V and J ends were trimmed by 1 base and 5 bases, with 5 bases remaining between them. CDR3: CASSQGGETQYF. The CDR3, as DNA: TGCGCCAGCAGCCAAGGCGGCGAGACCCAGTACTTC.

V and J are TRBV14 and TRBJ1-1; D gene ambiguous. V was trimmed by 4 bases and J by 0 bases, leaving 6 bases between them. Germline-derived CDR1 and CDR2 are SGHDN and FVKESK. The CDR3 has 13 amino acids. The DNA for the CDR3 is TGTGCCAGCAGCCGCTACTTGAACACTGAAGCTTTCTTT. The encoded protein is CASSRYLNTEAFF.

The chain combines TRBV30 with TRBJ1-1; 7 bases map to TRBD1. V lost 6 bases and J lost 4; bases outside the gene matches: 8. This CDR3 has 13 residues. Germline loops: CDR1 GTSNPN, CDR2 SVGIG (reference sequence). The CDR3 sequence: CACIRAGGTEAFF. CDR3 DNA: TGTGCCTGTATACGGGCAGGGGGCACTGAAGCTTTCTTT.

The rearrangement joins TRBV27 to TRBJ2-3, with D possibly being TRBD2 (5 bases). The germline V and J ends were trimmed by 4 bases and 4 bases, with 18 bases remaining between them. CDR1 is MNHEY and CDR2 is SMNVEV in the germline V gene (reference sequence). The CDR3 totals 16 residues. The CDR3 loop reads CASSSPRGIRPDTQYF. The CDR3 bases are TGTGCCAGCAGTTCCCCCCGGGGAATACGGCCAGATACGCAGTATTTT.

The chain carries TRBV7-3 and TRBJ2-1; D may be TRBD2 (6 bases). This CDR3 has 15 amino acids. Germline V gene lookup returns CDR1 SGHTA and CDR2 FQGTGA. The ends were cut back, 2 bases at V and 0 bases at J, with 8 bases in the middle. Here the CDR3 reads CASSLDGGSYNEQFF. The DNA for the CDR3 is TGTGCCAGCAGCTTAGACGGGGGCTCCTACAATGAGCAGTTCTTC.

CDR3 loop: CASSRTRGSYEQYF. The CDR3 DNA follows: TGTGCCAGCAGTCGCACACGGGGATCCTACGAGCAGTACTTC. The rearrangement uses TRBV7-2 and TRBJ2-7; weak D call: TRBD2 (5 bases). V lost 6 bases and J 1 base, leaving 13 bases between the germline ends. The germline V gene has CDR1 SGHTA and CDR2 FQGNSA. CDR3 length: 14 residues.